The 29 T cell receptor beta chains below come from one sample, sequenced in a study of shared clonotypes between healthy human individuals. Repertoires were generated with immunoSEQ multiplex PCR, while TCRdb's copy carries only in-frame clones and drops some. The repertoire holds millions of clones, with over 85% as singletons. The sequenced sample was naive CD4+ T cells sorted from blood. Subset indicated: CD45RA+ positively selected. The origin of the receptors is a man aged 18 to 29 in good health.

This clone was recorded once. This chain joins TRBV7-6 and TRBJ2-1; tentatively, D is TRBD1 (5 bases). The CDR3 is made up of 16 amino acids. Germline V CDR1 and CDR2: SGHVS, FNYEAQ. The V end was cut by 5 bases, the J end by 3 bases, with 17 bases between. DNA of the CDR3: TGTGCCAGCAGCCCTGGCACCAGGGTAAGCTACAATGAGCAGTTCTTC. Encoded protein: CASSPGTRVSYNEQFF. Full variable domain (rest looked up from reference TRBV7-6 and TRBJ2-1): GAGVSQSPRYKVTKRGQDVALRCDPISGHVSLYWYRQALGQGPEFLTYFNYEAQQDKSGLPNDRFSAERPEGSISTLTIQRTEQRDSAMYRCASSPGTRVSYNEQFFGPGTRLTVL.

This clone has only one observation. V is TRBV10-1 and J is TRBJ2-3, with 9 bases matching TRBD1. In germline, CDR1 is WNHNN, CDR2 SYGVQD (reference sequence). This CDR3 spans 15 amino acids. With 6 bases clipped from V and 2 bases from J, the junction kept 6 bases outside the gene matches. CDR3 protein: CASRGDRENTDTQYF. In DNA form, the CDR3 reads TGCGCCAGCAGGGGGGACAGGGAGAACACAGATACGCAGTATTTT.

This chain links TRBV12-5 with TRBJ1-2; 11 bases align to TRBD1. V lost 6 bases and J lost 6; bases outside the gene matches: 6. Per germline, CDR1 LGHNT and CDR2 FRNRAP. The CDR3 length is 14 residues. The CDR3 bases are TGTGCTAGTGGCCGTGGACAGGGGGCTGATGGCTACACCTTC. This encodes CASGRGQGADGYTF.

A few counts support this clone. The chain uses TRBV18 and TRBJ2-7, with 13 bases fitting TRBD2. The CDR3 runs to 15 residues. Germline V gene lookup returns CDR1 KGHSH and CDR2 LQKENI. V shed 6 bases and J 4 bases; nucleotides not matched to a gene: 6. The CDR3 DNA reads TGTGCCAGCTCGCCCGAACTAGCGGGAGGGTACGAGCAGTACTTC. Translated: CASSPELAGGYEQYF.

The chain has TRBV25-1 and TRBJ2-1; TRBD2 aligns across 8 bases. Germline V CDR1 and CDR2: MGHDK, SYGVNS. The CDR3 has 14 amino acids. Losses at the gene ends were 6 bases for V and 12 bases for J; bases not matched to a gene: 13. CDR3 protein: CASSQVAGGPRQFF. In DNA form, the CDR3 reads TGTGCCAGCAGCCAAGTGGCGGGGGGCCCTAGGCAGTTCTTC.

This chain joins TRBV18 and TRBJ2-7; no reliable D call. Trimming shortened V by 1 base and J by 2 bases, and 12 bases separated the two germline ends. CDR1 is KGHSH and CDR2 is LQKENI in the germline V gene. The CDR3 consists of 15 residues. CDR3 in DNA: TGTGCCAGCTCACCACAGGCGGCTACCACCTACGAGCAGTACTTC. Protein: CASSPQAATTYEQYF.

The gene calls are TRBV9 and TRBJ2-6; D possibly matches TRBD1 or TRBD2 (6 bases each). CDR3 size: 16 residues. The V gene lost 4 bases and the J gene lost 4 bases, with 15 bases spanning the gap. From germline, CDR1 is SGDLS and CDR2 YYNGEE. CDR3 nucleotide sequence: TGTGCCAGCAGCCTAGGTGGGGGGCCCGGGGCCAACGTCCTGACTTTC. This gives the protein CASSLGGGPGANVLTF.

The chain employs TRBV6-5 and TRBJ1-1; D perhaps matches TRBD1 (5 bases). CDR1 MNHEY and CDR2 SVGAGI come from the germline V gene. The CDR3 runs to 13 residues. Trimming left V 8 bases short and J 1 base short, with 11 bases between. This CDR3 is CASRQSPNTEAFF. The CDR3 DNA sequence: TGTGCCAGCCGACAGTCCCCGAACACTGAAGCTTTCTTT.

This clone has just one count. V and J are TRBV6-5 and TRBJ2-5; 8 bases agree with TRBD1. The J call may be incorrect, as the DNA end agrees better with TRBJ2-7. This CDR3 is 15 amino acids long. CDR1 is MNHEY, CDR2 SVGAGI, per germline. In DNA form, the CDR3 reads TGTGCCAGCAGTTCAACGGACAGGGTCTCCTACGAGCAGTACTTC. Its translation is CASSSTDRVSYEQYF.

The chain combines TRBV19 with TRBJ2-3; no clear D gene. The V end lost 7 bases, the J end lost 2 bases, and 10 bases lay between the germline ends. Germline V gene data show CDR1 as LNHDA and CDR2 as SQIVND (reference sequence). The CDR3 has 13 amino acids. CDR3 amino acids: CASNPGPTDTQYF. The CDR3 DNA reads TGTGCCAGTAACCCCGGTCCCACAGATACGCAGTATTTT.

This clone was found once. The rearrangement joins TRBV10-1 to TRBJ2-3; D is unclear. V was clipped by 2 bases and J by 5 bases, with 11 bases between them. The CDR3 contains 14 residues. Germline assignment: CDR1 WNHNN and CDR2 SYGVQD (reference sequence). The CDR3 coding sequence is TGCGCCAGCAGTGAGACCGCAATCTTAGATACGCAGTATTTT. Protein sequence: CASSETAILDTQYF.

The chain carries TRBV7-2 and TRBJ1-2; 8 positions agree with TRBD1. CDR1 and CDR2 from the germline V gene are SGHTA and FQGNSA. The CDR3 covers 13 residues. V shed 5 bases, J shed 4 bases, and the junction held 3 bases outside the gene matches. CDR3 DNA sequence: TGTGCCAGCAGCGAGGGACAGGTCTATGGCTACACCTTC. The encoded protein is CASSEGQVYGYTF.

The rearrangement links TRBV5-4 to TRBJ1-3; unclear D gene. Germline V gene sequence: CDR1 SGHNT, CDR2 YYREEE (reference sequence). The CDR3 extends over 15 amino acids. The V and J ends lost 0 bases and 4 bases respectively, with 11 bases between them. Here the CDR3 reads CASSLGLSEGNTIYF. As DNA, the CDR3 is TGTGCCAGCAGCTTGGGCCTATCCGAAGGAAACACCATATATTTT.

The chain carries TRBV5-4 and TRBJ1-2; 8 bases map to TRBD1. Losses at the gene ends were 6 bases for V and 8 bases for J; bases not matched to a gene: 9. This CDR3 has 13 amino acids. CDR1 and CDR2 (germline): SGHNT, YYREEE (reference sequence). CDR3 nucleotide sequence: TGTGCCAGCACCATCGACAGGGGAGCGGGCTACACCTTC. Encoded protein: CASTIDRGAGYTF.

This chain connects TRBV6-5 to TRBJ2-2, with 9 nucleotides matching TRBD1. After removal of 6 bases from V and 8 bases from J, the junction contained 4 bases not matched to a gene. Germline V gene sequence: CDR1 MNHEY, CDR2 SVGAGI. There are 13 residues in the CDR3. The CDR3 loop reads CASRTGGRGELFF. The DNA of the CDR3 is TGTGCCAGCAGAACAGGGGGCCGTGGGGAGCTGTTTTTT.

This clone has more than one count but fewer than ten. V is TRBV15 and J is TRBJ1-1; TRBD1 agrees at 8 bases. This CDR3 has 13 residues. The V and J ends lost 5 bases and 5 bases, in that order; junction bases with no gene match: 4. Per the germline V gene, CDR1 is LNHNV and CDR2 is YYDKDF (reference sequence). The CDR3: CATSGTGETEAFF. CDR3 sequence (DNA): TGTGCCACCAGCGGGACAGGTGAAACTGAAGCTTTCTTT.

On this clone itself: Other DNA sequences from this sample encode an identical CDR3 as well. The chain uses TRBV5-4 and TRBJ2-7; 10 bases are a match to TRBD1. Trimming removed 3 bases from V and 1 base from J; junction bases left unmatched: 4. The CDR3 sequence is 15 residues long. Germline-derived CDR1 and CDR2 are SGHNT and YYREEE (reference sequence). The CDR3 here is CASSWDRGSSYEQYF. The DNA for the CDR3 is TGTGCCAGCAGCTGGGACAGGGGATCGTCCTACGAGCAGTACTTC.

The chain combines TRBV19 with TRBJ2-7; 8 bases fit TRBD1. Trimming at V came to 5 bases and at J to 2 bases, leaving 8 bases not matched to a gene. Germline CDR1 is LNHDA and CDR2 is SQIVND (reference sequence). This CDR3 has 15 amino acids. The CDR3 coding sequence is TGTGCCAGTAGTTCACCGGGACAGGCGGCCTACGAGCAGTACTTC. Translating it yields CASSSPGQAAYEQYF. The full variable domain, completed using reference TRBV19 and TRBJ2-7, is DGGITQSPKYLFRKEGQNVTLSCEQNLNHDAMYWYRQDPGQGLRLIYYSQIVNDFQKGDIAEGYSVSREKKESFPLTVTSAQKNPTAFYLCASSSPGQAAYEQYFGPGTRLTVT.

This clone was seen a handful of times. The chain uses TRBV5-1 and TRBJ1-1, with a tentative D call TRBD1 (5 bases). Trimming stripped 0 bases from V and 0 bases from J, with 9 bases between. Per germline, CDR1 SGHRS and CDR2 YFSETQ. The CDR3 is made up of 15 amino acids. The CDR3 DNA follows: TGCGCCAGCAGCTTGGTGCGACAGATGAACACTGAAGCTTTCTTT. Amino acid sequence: CASSLVRQMNTEAFF.

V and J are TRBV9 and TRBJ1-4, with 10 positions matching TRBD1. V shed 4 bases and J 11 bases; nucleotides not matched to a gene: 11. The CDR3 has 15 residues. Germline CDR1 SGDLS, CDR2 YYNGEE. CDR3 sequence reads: CASSPQDRGIGKLFF. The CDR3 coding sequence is TGTGCCAGCAGCCCTCAGGACAGGGGGATTGGGAAACTGTTTTTT.

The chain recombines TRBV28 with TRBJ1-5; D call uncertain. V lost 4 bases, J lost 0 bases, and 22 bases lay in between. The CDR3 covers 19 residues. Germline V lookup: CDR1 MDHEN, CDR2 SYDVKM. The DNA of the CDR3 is TGTGCCAGCAGTTCATACCCCTGGGCAGGTTCGGGTAGCAATCAGCCCCAGCATTTT. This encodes CASSSYPWAGSGSNQPQHF.

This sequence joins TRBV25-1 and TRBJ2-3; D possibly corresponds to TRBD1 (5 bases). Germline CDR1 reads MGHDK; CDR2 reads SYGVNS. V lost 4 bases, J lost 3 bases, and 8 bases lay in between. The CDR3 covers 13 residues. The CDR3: CASSVQGTDTQYF. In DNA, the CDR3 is TGTGCCAGCAGTGTCCAGGGAACAGATACGCAGTATTTT.

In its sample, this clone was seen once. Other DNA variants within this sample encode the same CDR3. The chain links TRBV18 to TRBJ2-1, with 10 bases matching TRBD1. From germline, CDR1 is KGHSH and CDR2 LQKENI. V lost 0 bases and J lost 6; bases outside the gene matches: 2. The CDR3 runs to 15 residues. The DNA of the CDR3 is TGTGCCAGCTCACCACCGGGACAGGGGATCAATGAGCAGTTCTTC. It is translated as CASSPPGQGINEQFF.

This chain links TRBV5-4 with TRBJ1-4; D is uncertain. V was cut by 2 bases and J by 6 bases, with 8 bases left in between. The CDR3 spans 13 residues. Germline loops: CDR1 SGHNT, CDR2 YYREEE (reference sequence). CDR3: CASSFPTDEKLFF. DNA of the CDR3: TGTGCCAGCAGCTTCCCGACTGATGAAAAACTGTTTTTT.

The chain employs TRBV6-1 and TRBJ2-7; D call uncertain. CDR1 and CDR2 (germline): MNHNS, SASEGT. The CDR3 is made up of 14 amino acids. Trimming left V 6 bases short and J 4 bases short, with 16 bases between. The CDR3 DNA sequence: TGTGCCAGCAGCGATCTTGCACCGCTGTACGAGCAGTACTTC. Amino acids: CASSDLAPLYEQYF.

The DNA of the CDR3 is TGTGCCAGCAGTGAAAGGTGGAGTGTAGGGCTTTACAATGAGCAGTTCTTC. It codes for CASSERWSVGLYNEQFF. This chain joins TRBV6-1 and TRBJ2-1; unclear D gene. CDR3 size: 17 residues. CDR1 is MNHNS and CDR2 is SASEGT in the germline V gene. V gave up 2 bases and J gave up 4 bases, with 18 bases separating them.

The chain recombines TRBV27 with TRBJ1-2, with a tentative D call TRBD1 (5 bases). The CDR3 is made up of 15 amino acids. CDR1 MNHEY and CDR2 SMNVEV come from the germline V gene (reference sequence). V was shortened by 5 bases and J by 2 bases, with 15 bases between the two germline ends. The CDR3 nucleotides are TGTGCCAGCAGTGCGCCCAAGACAGTCAACTATGGCTACACCTTC. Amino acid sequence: CASSAPKTVNYGYTF.

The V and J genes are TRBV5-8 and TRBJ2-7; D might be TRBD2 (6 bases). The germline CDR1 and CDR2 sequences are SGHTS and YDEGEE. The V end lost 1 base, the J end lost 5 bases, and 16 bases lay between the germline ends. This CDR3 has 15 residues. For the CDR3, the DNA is TGTGCCAGCAGCTTGATATACCGTGGGGAGGACGAGCAGTACTTC. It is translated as CASSLIYRGEDEQYF.

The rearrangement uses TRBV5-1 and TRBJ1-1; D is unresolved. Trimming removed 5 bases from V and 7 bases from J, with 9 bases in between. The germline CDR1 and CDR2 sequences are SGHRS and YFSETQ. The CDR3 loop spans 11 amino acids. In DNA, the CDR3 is TGCGCCAGCAGGGGTTCAATTGAAGCTTTCTTT. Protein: CASRGSIEAFF.